This T cell receptor beta chain was recovered during a study of T cell responses to AZD1222 COVID-19 vaccine. As for this clone: Its target is unknown.

General study findings and limits: In a largely white British group with more females than males, clonal diversity was possibly underestimated. The CD4 TCRs associated with vaccination extended across spike and predominated at 160-218 and 743-854. Only 5 or 6 people who got AZD1222 tested seropositive at baseline. Compared with day 0, the breadth and depth of the Spike-specific TCR repertoire rose significantly after two doses of AZD1222.

The CDR3 runs 15 residues. CDR1 and CDR2 from the germline V gene are SGHVS and FQNEAQ. V lost 5 bases and J lost 0; bases outside the gene matches: 2. The method was immunoSEQ multiplex PCR; TCRdb's version includes in-frame clones alone and lacks a portion of them. The data show 130,000 to 150,000 clones, 88% seen once. This rearrangement joins TRBV7-8 to TRBJ2-3; 10 nucleotides align to TRBD2. Sample: peripheral blood, taken on day 0 of MenACWY control vaccination. The TCR originated in an adult in good health. The CDR3 is CASSKLAGSTDTQYF. The CDR3, as DNA: TGTGCCAGCAGCAAACTAGCGGGAAGCACAGATACGCAGTATTTT.